What follows is one T cell receptor (beta chain) and its context. Germline CDR1 reads SNHLY; CDR2 reads FYNNEI. The CDR3 sequence is 15 residues long. V lost 8 bases, J lost 4 bases, and 18 bases lay in between. This sample is part of a study of T cells in Graves' hyperthyroidism and ophthalmopathy. Template material for amplifying TCR beta CDR3 regions consisted of RNA transcripts. TCR CDR3 underwent first-round RT-PCR with the HTBI primer set. Via MiXCR, TCRdb re-called the multiplex PCR reads, giving one row per CDR3 protein. The table records about 610,000 distinct CDR3 sequences, 14% to 15% of them present only once.

This chain links TRBV2 with TRBJ1-3; weak D call: TRBD1 (5 bases). This clonotype was obtained from a woman aged 40 to 50 with Graves' ophthalmopathy. Sequenced input: blood. Here the CDR3 reads CASVTGKRSGNTIYF. Here the CDR3 DNA reads TGTGCCAGCGTAACAGGCAAGCGATCCGGAAACACCATATATTTT.